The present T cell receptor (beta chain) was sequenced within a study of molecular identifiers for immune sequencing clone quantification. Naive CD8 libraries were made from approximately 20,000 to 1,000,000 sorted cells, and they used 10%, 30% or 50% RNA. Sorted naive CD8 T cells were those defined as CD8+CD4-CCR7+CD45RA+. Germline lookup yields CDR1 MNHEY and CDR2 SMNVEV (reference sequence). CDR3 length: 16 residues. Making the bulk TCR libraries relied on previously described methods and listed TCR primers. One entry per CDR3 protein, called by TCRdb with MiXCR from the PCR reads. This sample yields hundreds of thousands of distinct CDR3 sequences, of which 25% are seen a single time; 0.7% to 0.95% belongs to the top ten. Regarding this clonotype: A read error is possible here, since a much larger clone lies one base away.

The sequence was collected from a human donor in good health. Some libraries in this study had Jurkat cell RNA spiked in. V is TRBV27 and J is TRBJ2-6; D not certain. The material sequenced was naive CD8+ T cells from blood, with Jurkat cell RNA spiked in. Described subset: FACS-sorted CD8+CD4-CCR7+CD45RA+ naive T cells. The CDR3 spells CASGLVGPSGANVLTF. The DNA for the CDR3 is TGTGCCAGCGGTTTGGTCGGACCCTCTGGGGCCAACGTCCTGACTTTC.